Presented here are 22 T cell receptor beta chains from one specimen sequenced in a study of T cells after yellow fever vaccination. From the 5' RACE reads, TCRdb called clonotypes with MiXCR, one entry per CDR3 protein. The data contain roughly 520,000 distinct CDR3 sequences, about a fifth of them singletons. Sequenced material: PBMCs, taken more than 20 days after the first yellow fever vaccination. The receptor set was obtained from a man between 18 and 35 years old who received the YFV17D yellow fever vaccine.

V usage is TRBV7-8 and J usage is TRBJ2-3; 11 nucleotides match TRBD2. The CDR3 length is 17 residues. With V trimmed by 5 bases and J by 0 bases, 7 bases remained unmatched. Germline lookup yields CDR1 SGHVS and CDR2 FQNEAQ. As DNA, the CDR3 is TGTGCCAGCAGCGACCTATTAGCGGGGGGGAGCACAGATACGCAGTATTTT. As protein: CASSDLLAGGSTDTQYF.

V gene TRBV12-5 combines with J gene TRBJ2-1; no reliable D call. V lost 4 bases and J 7 bases, leaving 11 bases between the germline ends. Germline V lookup: CDR1 LGHNT, CDR2 FRNRAP. This CDR3 has 13 amino acids. In nucleotides, the CDR3 is TGTGCTAGTGGTTCCCGAAATTTAAATGAGCAGTTCTTC. Protein product: CASGSRNLNEQFF.

The chain links TRBV5-1 to TRBJ1-2; D not certain. Per the germline V gene, CDR1 is SGHRS and CDR2 is YFSETQ. The ends were cut back, 0 bases at V and 8 bases at J, with 11 bases in the middle. This CDR3 has 13 residues. The CDR3 protein is CASSLAAMSGYTF. The CDR3 DNA is TGCGCCAGCAGCTTGGCTGCCATGTCGGGCTACACCTTC.

The V gene is TRBV5-1, the J gene TRBJ1-4, with D maybe TRBD1 (5 bases). From germline, CDR1 is SGHRS and CDR2 YFSETQ. V lost 7 bases and J lost 5, with 15 bases in between. The CDR3 is 14 residues long. CDR3 DNA sequence: TGCGCCAGCCGATTTCAGGGTGGGAATGAAAAACTGTTTTTT. This sequence encodes CASRFQGGNEKLFF.

The chain couples TRBV7-3 to TRBJ2-1, with 13 bases that match TRBD2. Trimming took 2 bases from V and 0 from J; bases not matched to a gene: 7. The CDR3 totals 19 residues. CDR1 is SGHTA and CDR2 is FQGTGA in the germline V gene. DNA of the CDR3: TGTGCCAGCAGCTTAGGAGGACTAGCGGGGGCTAGCTCCTACAATGAGCAGTTCTTC. Translated, it gives CASSLGGLAGASSYNEQFF. Supplemented by reference TRBV7-3 and TRBJ2-1, the full variable domain reads GAGVSQTPSNKVTEKGKYVELRCDPISGHTALYWYRQSLGQGPEFLIYFQGTGAADDSGLPNDRFFAVRPEGSVSTLKIQRTERGDSAVYLCASSLGGLAGASSYNEQFFGPGTRLTVL.

The V gene is TRBV12-3 or TRBV12-4, the J gene TRBJ1-5; no clear D gene. The CDR3 loop spans 15 amino acids. Trimming left V 3 bases short and J 2 bases short, with 11 bases between. CDR3: CASSFRHGGNQPQHF. CDR3 DNA: TGTGCCAGCAGTTTTCGACACGGAGGCAATCAGCCCCAGCATTTT.

This clonotype showed up just a few times. The J gene is TRBJ2-3, the V gene TRBV5-1; 8 bases are shared with TRBD2. The V gene's germline CDR1 is SGHRS and CDR2 YFSETQ. The CDR3 extends over 15 amino acids. V shed 5 bases and J 6 bases; nucleotides not matched to a gene: 11. The CDR3 spells CASRQHSGAPDTQYF. As DNA, the CDR3 is TGCGCCAGCAGACAACATAGCGGGGCCCCGGATACGCAGTATTTT.

V usage is TRBV6-1 and J usage is TRBJ1-6; D ambiguous. V shed 7 bases and J shed 0 bases, with 7 bases lying between them. Per germline, CDR1 MNHNS and CDR2 SASEGT. The CDR3 runs 14 residues. The CDR3 loop is CASTVGSYNSPLHF. CDR3 sequence (DNA): TGTGCCAGCACCGTGGGCTCCTATAATTCACCCCTCCACTTT.

The genes are TRBV5-1 and TRBJ2-5, with 8 bases identical to TRBD1. CDR3 length: 15 residues. The trim removed 4 bases at V and 5 bases at J, leaving 10 bases unmatched. CDR1 SGHRS and CDR2 YFSETQ come from the germline V gene. As DNA, the CDR3 is TGCGCCAGCAGCCCGGCTCAGGGGGCTCTGGAGACCCAGTACTTC. Residues: CASSPAQGALETQYF.

This clonotype has only a few counts. The V gene is TRBV12-3 or TRBV12-4, the J gene TRBJ1-1, with a tentative D call TRBD1 (6 bases). Trimming removed 7 bases at V and 4 bases at J, with 16 bases between. The CDR3 covers 14 residues. The CDR3 here is CASNFFGGRTEAFF. The CDR3, as DNA: TGTGCCAGCAATTTTTTTGGGGGGCGCACTGAAGCTTTCTTT.

The rearrangement joins TRBV29-1 to TRBJ1-1; D unresolved. Trimming shortened V by 7 bases and J by 5 bases, and 20 bases separated the two germline ends. The CDR3 extends over 14 amino acids. CDR1 and CDR2 (germline): SQVTM, ANQGSEA. The CDR3 coding sequence is TGCAGCGCTTTGTCCGTCTCGATGGGTACTGAAGCTTTCTTT. As protein: CSALSVSMGTEAFF.

This clonotype turned up a few times. The chain recombines TRBV6-1 with TRBJ1-5, with D possibly being TRBD1 (5 bases). Germline CDR1 MNHNS, CDR2 SASEGT. This CDR3 region has 14 residues. V was pared by 7 bases and J by 4 bases, with 14 bases between. The chain's CDR3 is CASNEGPRNQPQHF. In nucleotides, the CDR3 is TGTGCCAGCAATGAGGGACCGAGGAATCAGCCCCAGCATTTT.

The V call is TRBV21-1, the J call TRBJ2-7; the D call in the table, TRBD1, was not verified against the DNA. TRBV21-1 is shown as a pseudogene. The CDR3 runs 18 residues. In DNA form, the CDR3 reads TGTGCCAGCAGCCGCCGGATCGGGCACGACCAACAGGGCTACGAGCAGTACTTC. Its translation: CASSRRIGHDQQGYEQYF.

In its sample, this clonotype was seen many times. The gene calls are TRBV5-1 and TRBJ2-2; D may be TRBD1 (5 bases). This CDR3 has 15 amino acids. Trimming cost V 1 base and J 2 bases, with 9 bases left between them. Germline V gives CDR1 SGHRS, CDR2 YFSETQ. The CDR3 here is CASSLRQGNTGELFF. The CDR3 bases are TGCGCCAGCAGCTTGCGTCAGGGTAACACCGGGGAGCTGTTTTTT.

A few counts support this clonotype. The DNA for the CDR3 is TGTGCCACCAGCAGAGCCGGACTAGCCAAAAACATTCAGTACTTC. Translating it yields CATSRAGLAKNIQYF. The chain couples TRBV15 to TRBJ2-4, with D maybe TRBD2 (5 bases). This CDR3 spans 15 amino acids. In germline, CDR1 is LNHNV, CDR2 YYDKDF (reference sequence). Trimming took off 1 base at V and 0 bases at J, with 7 bases between the two ends.

This clonotype has at least ten counts. The CDR3 is CASSLSGASYEQYF. The CDR3 DNA reads as TGTGCCAGCAGCTTGTCAGGTGCCTCCTACGAGCAGTACTTC. This chain joins TRBV7-2 and TRBJ2-7, with D hard to call. This CDR3 contains 14 residues. Trimming shortened V by 3 bases and J by 0 bases, and 9 bases separated the two germline ends. The germline CDR1 and CDR2 sequences are SGHTA and FQGNSA.

V is TRBV14 and J is TRBJ2-1, with 10 bases lining up with TRBD2. The CDR3 consists of 15 residues. Per germline, CDR1 SGHDN and CDR2 FVKESK. Trimming removed 8 bases from V and 7 bases from J; junction bases left unmatched: 11. In DNA, the CDR3 is TGTGCCAGCCGCCCCTCACTAGCGGGGCCAAATGAGCAGTTCTTC. Residues: CASRPSLAGPNEQFF.

V gene TRBV4-3 combines with J gene TRBJ2-3, with D possibly being TRBD2 (6 bases). Germline V lookup: CDR1 LGHNA, CDR2 YSLEER. The CDR3 is 17 residues long. Trimming removed 3 bases from V and 5 bases from J, with 21 bases in between. The CDR3 nucleotides are TGCGCCAGCAGCCATTTAGCTCCTGCGGGGCAGGGAGATACGCAGTATTTT. Translated: CASSHLAPAGQGDTQYF.

The chain joins TRBV3-1 to TRBJ2-5; 11 positions agree with TRBD2. J lost 5 bases, V lost 11 bases, and 22 bases had no gene match. Germline loops: CDR1 LGHDT, CDR2 YNNKEL (reference sequence). This CDR3 is built from 18 residues. The CDR3 nucleotides are TGTGCCTTCAGTCCGGGGGGTAGCGGGGGGGGTACGTCTGAGACCCAGTACTTC. Its translation is CAFSPGGSGGGTSETQYF.

This chain uses TRBV7-9 with TRBJ1-6; D is undetermined. Germline V gene sequence: CDR1 SEHNR, CDR2 FQNEAQ (reference sequence). This CDR3 comprises 14 residues. Between the trimmed V and J ends, which lost 8 bases and 14 bases, there was a span of 22 bases. The DNA for the CDR3 is TGTGCCAGCGGACCCGGGCCCTTTGGGGTAACCCTCCACTTT. Amino acids: CASGPGPFGVTLHF.

This clonotype appeared a few times. The chain uses TRBV5-1 and TRBJ2-1, with D maybe TRBD1 (5 bases). Germline V gene sequence: CDR1 SGHRS, CDR2 YFSETQ. V gave up 7 bases and J gave up 2 bases, with 13 bases separating them. The CDR3 contains 14 residues. The CDR3 DNA reads as TGCGCCAGCTTCCTCGACAGTCCCTACAATGAGCAGTTCTTC. Its protein is CASFLDSPYNEQFF. The entire variable domain, with the rest obtained from reference TRBV5-1 and TRBJ2-1, is as follows: KAGVTQTPRYLIKTRGQQVTLSCSPISGHRSVSWYQQTPGQGLQFLFEYFSETQRNKGNFPGRFSGRQFSNSRSEMNVSTLELGDSALYLCASFLDSPYNEQFFGPGTRLTVL.

Only a few counts were recorded for this clonotype. This chain uses TRBV9 with TRBJ2-5, with 11 bases identical to TRBD2. V was pared by 4 bases and J by 3 bases, with 11 bases of the junction left unmatched. The germline gives CDR1 SGDLS, CDR2 YYNGEE. This CDR3 is built from 17 residues. This chain's CDR3 is CASSRSISGGAKETQYF. The CDR3 DNA reads TGTGCCAGCAGCCGAAGTATTAGCGGGGGGGCCAAAGAGACCCAGTACTTC.